A selection of T cell receptor beta chains follows, all from one sample in a study of T-cell memory formation after mild COVID-19. In TCRdb, the 5' RACE reads were re-called with MiXCR into one record per CDR3 protein. This table holds around 200,000 distinct CDR3 sequences, around 18% found once. The source material was PBMCs or a T cell subset sorted from them (not recorded which). The receptor set was obtained from a man in his late teens or twenties who had mild COVID-19 (a few samples of this study predate the infection). Cell type and time point are not known. CDR3s leave out the opening cysteine and the closing phenylalanine or tryptophan. The order of the fields is CDR3 protein, V gene, J gene.

CDR3aa: ASSYRGGGSSYNEQF; v_gene: TRBV6-6; j_gene: TRBJ2-1
CDR3aa: SGDTSGGGDTQY; v_gene: TRBV29-1; j_gene: TRBJ2-3
CDR3aa: ASSYGSISNQPQH; v_gene: TRBV6-6; j_gene: TRBJ1-5
CDR3aa: ASSLTGGGETQY; v_gene: TRBV7-2; j_gene: TRBJ2-5
CDR3aa: ASSGGTGDNQPQH; v_gene: TRBV28; j_gene: TRBJ1-5
CDR3aa: ASSSLRTVEQF; v_gene: TRBV5-6; j_gene: TRBJ2-1
CDR3aa: ASSGGSGIPLH; v_gene: TRBV5-6; j_gene: TRBJ1-6
CDR3aa: ASSQDGWPYEQY; v_gene: TRBV3-1; j_gene: TRBJ2-7
CDR3aa: ASNLMSSPLH; v_gene: TRBV5-6; j_gene: TRBJ1-6
CDR3aa: ASSSHRAVNTEAF; v_gene: TRBV12-3/TRBV12-4; j_gene: TRBJ1-1
CDR3aa: AWSEYRKSSGNTIY; v_gene: TRBV30; j_gene: TRBJ1-3
CDR3aa: ASSPGQGGSYNEQF; v_gene: TRBV6-1; j_gene: TRBJ2-1
CDR3aa: ASSTWLTEAETQY; v_gene: TRBV5-4; j_gene: TRBJ2-5
CDR3aa: SARQEPLGAF; v_gene: TRBV20-1; j_gene: TRBJ1-1
CDR3aa: ASSFNYQPQH; v_gene: TRBV7-2; j_gene: TRBJ1-5
CDR3aa: ASSLAQGAYEQY; v_gene: TRBV5-1; j_gene: TRBJ2-7
CDR3aa: ASSFKDQPQH; v_gene: TRBV7-9; j_gene: TRBJ1-5
CDR3aa: ASSQDGWGQPQH; v_gene: TRBV3-1; j_gene: TRBJ1-5
CDR3aa: AISESGANVLT; v_gene: TRBV10-3; j_gene: TRBJ2-6
CDR3aa: ASSFWAISGANVLT; v_gene: TRBV7-2; j_gene: TRBJ2-6
CDR3aa: SAPAGTSGRNEQF; v_gene: TRBV20-1; j_gene: TRBJ2-1
CDR3aa: SAYHPGGRTTPGAKNIQY; v_gene: TRBV20-1; j_gene: TRBJ2-4
CDR3aa: ASSEGGRTQY; v_gene: TRBV9; j_gene: TRBJ2-3
CDR3aa: ASSSAQAHFLGETQY; v_gene: TRBV7-6; j_gene: TRBJ2-5
CDR3aa: ASSLVRGRNTEAF; v_gene: TRBV7-6; j_gene: TRBJ1-1
CDR3aa: ASRRDTDTGELF; v_gene: TRBV3-1; j_gene: TRBJ2-2
CDR3aa: ASSQPMAGGYNEQF; v_gene: TRBV4-3; j_gene: TRBJ2-1
CDR3aa: ASSFAGSSYNEQF; v_gene: TRBV12-3/TRBV12-4; j_gene: TRBJ2-1
CDR3aa: ASSQYSGTGVDYGYT; v_gene: TRBV4-3; j_gene: TRBJ1-2
CDR3aa: SARTSPATGYT; v_gene: TRBV20-1; j_gene: TRBJ1-2
CDR3aa: ASSLVGQSFSTDTQY; v_gene: TRBV7-3; j_gene: TRBJ2-3
CDR3aa: ASTDPAAGWYGYT; v_gene: TRBV6-5; j_gene: TRBJ1-2
CDR3aa: SARDRHGQETQY; v_gene: TRBV20-1; j_gene: TRBJ2-5
CDR3aa: ASSLEGVT; v_gene: TRBV7-9; j_gene: TRBJ1-2
CDR3aa: ASSFGPERGQPQH; v_gene: TRBV5-1; j_gene: TRBJ1-5
CDR3aa: ASSNPGQGYTEAF; v_gene: TRBV9; j_gene: TRBJ1-1
CDR3aa: ASARGETQY; v_gene: TRBV5-1; j_gene: TRBJ2-5
CDR3aa: ASSLEAPGYEQY; v_gene: TRBV5-1; j_gene: TRBJ2-7
CDR3aa: ASSQQDRSPLH; v_gene: TRBV12-3/TRBV12-4; j_gene: TRBJ1-6
CDR3aa: ASSLARGTVGGGYT; v_gene: TRBV7-2; j_gene: TRBJ1-2
CDR3aa: SASGSVISGANVLT; v_gene: TRBV20-1; j_gene: TRBJ2-6
CDR3aa: ASSSSTDTQY; v_gene: TRBV5-1; j_gene: TRBJ2-3
CDR3aa: ASSRTGTGVNYGYT; v_gene: TRBV7-2; j_gene: TRBJ1-2
CDR3aa: ATQDTPNTEAF; v_gene: TRBV5-1; j_gene: TRBJ1-1
CDR3aa: ASSPTSSGELQDTQY; v_gene: TRBV5-1; j_gene: TRBJ2-3
CDR3aa: ASSRPGTGPVANQPQH; v_gene: TRBV28; j_gene: TRBJ1-5
CDR3aa: ASSHSPDSGKNIQY; v_gene: TRBV7-8; j_gene: TRBJ2-4
CDR3aa: ASGGHGTQY; v_gene: TRBV5-1; j_gene: TRBJ2-5
CDR3aa: ASTGTIGYNEQF; v_gene: TRBV12-3/TRBV12-4; j_gene: TRBJ2-1
CDR3aa: ASRGRYIEQF; v_gene: TRBV4-2; j_gene: TRBJ2-1
CDR3aa: ASSRQENEKLF; v_gene: TRBV4-1; j_gene: TRBJ1-4
CDR3aa: ASSQSLRAPEKLF; v_gene: TRBV14; j_gene: TRBJ1-4
CDR3aa: ASRVNVNTEAF; v_gene: TRBV7-2; j_gene: TRBJ1-1